The rows below give T cell receptor beta chains drawn from one sample of a study of immune evolution from preneoplasia to lung adenocarcinoma. The repertoire was sequenced with immunoSEQ multiplex PCR; TCRdb's copy has only in-frame clones and lacks some. The sample has roughly 40,000 clones, more than 60% seen once. Sequencing used FFPE invasive lung adenocarcinoma tissue. Receptors were obtained from a person between 60 and 69 years old with lung adenocarcinoma. The CDR3 runs from the conserved cysteine through the conserved F or W. Rows may omit the clone size; those that give it use once, few, many or a size class.

v_gene: TRBV6-5; j_gene: TRBJ2-1; abundance: .; CDR3aa: CASRRNRDTDNEQFF
v_gene: TRBV15; j_gene: TRBJ2-1; abundance: .; CDR3aa: CATSRELIKGQGINEQFF
v_gene: TRBV11-2; j_gene: TRBJ2-7; abundance: .; CDR3aa: CASSLAGLSSYEQYF
v_gene: TRBV28; j_gene: TRBJ2-7; abundance: .; CDR3aa: CASSPVTGGEYF
v_gene: TRBV7-6; j_gene: TRBJ2-3; abundance: .; CDR3aa: CASSGGRDRMVHF
v_gene: TRBV5-6; j_gene: TRBJ1-3; abundance: .; CDR3aa: CASSEVGRVKGNTIYF
v_gene: TRBV5-4; j_gene: TRBJ2-7; abundance: .; CDR3aa: CASSLALGLGSYEQYF
v_gene: TRBV27; j_gene: TRBJ2-5; abundance: .; CDR3aa: CASSFAGGTETQYF
v_gene: TRBV5-6; j_gene: TRBJ2-7; abundance: .; CDR3aa: CASSSFSPYEQYF
v_gene: TRBV11-2; j_gene: TRBJ2-1; abundance: .; CDR3aa: CASSLESRPEASQFF
v_gene: TRBV30; j_gene: TRBJ2-1; abundance: few; CDR3aa: CAWSPPFLAGWNEQFF
v_gene: TRBV29-1; j_gene: TRBJ2-1; abundance: once; CDR3aa: CSVVGASGRRGEQFF
v_gene: TRBV18; j_gene: TRBJ1-1; abundance: .; CDR3aa: CASSPYYVNTEAFF
v_gene: TRBV5-1; j_gene: TRBJ2-5; abundance: .; CDR3aa: CASSLSPAGVETQYF
v_gene: TRBV28; j_gene: TRBJ2-7; abundance: .; CDR3aa: CASEIRGSSYEQYF
v_gene: TRBV27; j_gene: TRBJ2-5; abundance: .; CDR3aa: CASSLKTSGRAVETQYF
v_gene: TRBV11-2; j_gene: TRBJ2-7; abundance: .; CDR3aa: CASSSTSGFSYEQYF
v_gene: TRBV28; j_gene: TRBJ2-1; abundance: .; CDR3aa: CASNQQGPYNEQFF
v_gene: TRBV13; j_gene: TRBJ2-3; abundance: .; CDR3aa: CASSLRRVSTDTQYF
v_gene: TRBV4-2; j_gene: TRBJ1-4; abundance: .; CDR3aa: CASSRLKGFNEKLFF
v_gene: TRBV29-1; j_gene: TRBJ2-5; abundance: .; CDR3aa: CSVEEWTGEETQYF
v_gene: TRBV11-2; j_gene: TRBJ2-7; abundance: .; CDR3aa: CASSLAGTIKGYEQYF
v_gene: TRBV25-1; j_gene: TRBJ2-5; abundance: .; CDR3aa: CASSEGTSGQETQYF
v_gene: TRBV21-1; j_gene: TRBJ1-2; abundance: .; CDR3aa: CASSPWRVDGYTF
v_gene: TRBV28; j_gene: TRBJ1-5; abundance: .; CDR3aa: CASRRQGASRMPQHF
v_gene: TRBV10-3; j_gene: TRBJ2-1; abundance: .; CDR3aa: CAISGGAGLGEQFF
v_gene: TRBV18; j_gene: TRBJ1-1; abundance: few; CDR3aa: CASSPAARNTEAFF
v_gene: TRBV5-1; j_gene: TRBJ2-1; abundance: .; CDR3aa: CASSLEVAGPYNEQFF
v_gene: TRBV9; j_gene: TRBJ2-1; abundance: .; CDR3aa: CASSRTRVSSYNEQFF
v_gene: TRBV29-1; j_gene: TRBJ2-5; abundance: few; CDR3aa: CSVGRGETQYF
v_gene: TRBV28; j_gene: TRBJ2-4; abundance: .; CDR3aa: CASRVGRGRAKNIQYF
v_gene: TRBV30; j_gene: TRBJ2-1; abundance: once; CDR3aa: CAWGDSADNEQFF
v_gene: TRBV2; j_gene: TRBJ2-2; abundance: .; CDR3aa: CASRVSSTGELFF
v_gene: TRBV30; j_gene: TRBJ2-7; abundance: .; CDR3aa: CAWRLTGVLYEQYF
v_gene: TRBV5-4; j_gene: TRBJ1-3; abundance: .; CDR3aa: CASSFSHASGNTIYF
v_gene: TRBV5-1; j_gene: TRBJ1-2; abundance: few; CDR3aa: CASSLDNYGYTF
v_gene: TRBV4-2; j_gene: TRBJ1-5; abundance: .; CDR3aa: CASSRGSNQPQHF
v_gene: TRBV18; j_gene: TRBJ1-4; abundance: .; CDR3aa: CASGTGVSTNEKLFF
v_gene: TRBV18; j_gene: TRBJ1-1; abundance: .; CDR3aa: CASSPQGPRPEAFF
v_gene: TRBV2; j_gene: TRBJ1-5; abundance: once; CDR3aa: CASSHDTSNQPQHF